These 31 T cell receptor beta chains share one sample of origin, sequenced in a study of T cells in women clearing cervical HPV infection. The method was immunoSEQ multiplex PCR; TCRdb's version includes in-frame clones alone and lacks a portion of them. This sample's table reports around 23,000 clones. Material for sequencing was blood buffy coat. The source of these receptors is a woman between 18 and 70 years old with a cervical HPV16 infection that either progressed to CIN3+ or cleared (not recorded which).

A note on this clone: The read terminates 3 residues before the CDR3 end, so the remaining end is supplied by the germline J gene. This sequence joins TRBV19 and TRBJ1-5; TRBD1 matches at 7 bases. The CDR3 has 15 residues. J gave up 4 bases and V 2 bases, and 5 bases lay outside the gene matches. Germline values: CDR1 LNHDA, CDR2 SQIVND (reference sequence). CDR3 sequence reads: CASSIIGDRNQPQHF. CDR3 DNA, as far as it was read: TGTGCCAGTAGTATAATCGGGGACAGAAATCAGCCC.

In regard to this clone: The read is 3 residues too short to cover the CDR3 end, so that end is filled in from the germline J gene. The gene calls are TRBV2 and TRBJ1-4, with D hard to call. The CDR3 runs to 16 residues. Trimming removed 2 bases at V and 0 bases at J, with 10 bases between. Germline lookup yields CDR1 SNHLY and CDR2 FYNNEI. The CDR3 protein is CASSEPSSATNEKLFF. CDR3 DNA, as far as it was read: TGTGCCAGCAGTGAACCCAGCAGCGCAACTAATGAAAAA. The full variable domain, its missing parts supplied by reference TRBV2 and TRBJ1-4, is EPEVTQTPSHQVTQMGQEVILRCVPISNHLYFYWYRQILGQKVEFLVSFYNNEISEKSEIFDDQFSVERPDGSNFTLKIRSTKLEDSAMYFCASSEPSSATNEKLFFGSGTQLSVL.

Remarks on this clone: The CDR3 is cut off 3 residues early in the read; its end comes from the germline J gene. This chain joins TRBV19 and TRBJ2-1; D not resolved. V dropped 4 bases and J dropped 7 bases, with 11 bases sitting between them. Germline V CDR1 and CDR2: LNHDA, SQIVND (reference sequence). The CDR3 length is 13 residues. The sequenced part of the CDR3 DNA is TGTGCCAGTAGTACGCAACTGTGGAATGAG. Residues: CASSTQLWNE. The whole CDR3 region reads CASSTQLWNEQFF. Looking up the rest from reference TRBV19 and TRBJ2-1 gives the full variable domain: DGGITQSPKYLFRKEGQNVTLSCEQNLNHDAMYWYRQDPGQGLRLIYYSQIVNDFQKGDIAEGYSVSREKKESFPLTVTSAQKNPTAFYLCASSTQLWNEQFFGPGTRLTVL.

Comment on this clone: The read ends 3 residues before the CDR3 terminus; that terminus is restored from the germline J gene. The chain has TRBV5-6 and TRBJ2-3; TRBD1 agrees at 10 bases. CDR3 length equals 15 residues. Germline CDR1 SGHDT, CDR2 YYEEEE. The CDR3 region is CASSFGTGVGQPQYF. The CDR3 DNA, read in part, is TGTGCCAGCAGCTTCGGGACAGGGGTAGGTCAGCCG.

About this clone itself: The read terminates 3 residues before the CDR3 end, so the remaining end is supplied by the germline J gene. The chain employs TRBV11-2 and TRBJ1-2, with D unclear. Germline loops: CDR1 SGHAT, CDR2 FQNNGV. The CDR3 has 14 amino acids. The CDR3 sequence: CASSLEILSLGYTF. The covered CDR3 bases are TGTGCCAGCAGCTTAGAGATACTATCCTTGGGC.

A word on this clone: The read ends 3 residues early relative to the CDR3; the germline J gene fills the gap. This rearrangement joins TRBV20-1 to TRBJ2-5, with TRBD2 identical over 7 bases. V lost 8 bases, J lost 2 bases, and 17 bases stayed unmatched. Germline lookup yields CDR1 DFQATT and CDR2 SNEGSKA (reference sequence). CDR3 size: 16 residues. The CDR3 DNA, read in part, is TGCAGTTCCGTGGGTCTAGCGGAGCTTACTCAAGAGACC. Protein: CSSVGLAELTQET. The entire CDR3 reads CSSVGLAELTQETQYF.

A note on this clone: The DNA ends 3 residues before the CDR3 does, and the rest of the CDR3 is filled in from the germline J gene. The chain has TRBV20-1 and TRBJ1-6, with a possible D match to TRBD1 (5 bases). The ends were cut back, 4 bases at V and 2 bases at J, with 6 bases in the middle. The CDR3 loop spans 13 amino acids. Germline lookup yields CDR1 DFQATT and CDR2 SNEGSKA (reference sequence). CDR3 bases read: TGCAGTGCTAAGACAGCCTATAATTCACCC. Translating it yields CSAKTAYNSP. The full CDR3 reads CSAKTAYNSPLHF.

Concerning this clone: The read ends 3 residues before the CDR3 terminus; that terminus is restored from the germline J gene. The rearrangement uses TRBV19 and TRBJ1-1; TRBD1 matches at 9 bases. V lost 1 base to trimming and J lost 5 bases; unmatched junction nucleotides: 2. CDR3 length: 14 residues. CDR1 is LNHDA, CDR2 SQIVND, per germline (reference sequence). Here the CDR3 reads CASSIGDRVTEAFF. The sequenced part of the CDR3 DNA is TGTGCCAGTAGTATAGGGGACAGGGTTACTGAA.

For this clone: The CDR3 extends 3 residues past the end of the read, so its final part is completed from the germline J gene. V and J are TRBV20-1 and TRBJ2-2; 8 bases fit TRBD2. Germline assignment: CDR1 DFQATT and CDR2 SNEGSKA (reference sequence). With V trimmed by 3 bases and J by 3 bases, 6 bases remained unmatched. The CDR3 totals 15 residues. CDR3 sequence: CSASQGLVDTGELFF. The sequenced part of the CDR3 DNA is TGCAGTGCTAGCCAGGGACTAGTTGACACCGGGGAG.

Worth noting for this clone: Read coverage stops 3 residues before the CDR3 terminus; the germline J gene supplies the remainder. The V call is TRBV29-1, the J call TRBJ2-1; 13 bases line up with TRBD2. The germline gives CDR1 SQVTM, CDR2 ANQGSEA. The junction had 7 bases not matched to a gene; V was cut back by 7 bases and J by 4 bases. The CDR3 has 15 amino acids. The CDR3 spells CSAVTSGGPYNEQFF. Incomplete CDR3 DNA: TGCAGCGCCGTGACTAGCGGGGGGCCATACAATGAG.

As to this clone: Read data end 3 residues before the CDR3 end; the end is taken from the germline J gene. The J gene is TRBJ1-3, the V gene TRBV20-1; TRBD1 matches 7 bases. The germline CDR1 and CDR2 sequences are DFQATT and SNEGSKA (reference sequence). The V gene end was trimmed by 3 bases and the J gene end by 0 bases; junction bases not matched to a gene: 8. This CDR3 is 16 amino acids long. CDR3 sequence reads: CSARKTGAGSGNTIYF. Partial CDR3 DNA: TGCAGTGCTAGGAAAACAGGGGCTGGCTCTGGAAACACC.

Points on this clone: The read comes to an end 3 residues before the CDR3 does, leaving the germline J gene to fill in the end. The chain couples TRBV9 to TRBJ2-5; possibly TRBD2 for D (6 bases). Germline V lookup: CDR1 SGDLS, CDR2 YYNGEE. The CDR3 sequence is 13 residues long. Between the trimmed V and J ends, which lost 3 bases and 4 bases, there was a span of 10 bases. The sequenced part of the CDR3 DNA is TGTGCCAGCAGCGCTTTCGGGGGAGAGACC. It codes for CASSAFGGET. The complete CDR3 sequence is CASSAFGGETQYF.

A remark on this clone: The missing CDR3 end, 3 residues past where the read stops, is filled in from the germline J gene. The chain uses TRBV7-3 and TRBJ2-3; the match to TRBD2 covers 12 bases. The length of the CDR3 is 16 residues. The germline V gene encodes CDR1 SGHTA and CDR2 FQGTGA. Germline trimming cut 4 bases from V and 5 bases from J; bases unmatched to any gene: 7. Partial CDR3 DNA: TGTGCCAGCAGCTCCTCTAGCGGGAGGGCAGGAGATACG. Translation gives CASSSSSGRAGDT. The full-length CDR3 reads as CASSSSSGRAGDTQYF.

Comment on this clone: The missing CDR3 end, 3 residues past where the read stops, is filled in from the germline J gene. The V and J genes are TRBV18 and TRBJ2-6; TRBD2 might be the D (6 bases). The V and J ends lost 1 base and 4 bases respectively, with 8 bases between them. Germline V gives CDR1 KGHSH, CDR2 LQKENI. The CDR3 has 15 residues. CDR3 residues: CASSPQGLGANVLTF. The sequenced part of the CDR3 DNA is TGTGCCAGCTCACCACAGGGACTGGGGGCCAACGTC.

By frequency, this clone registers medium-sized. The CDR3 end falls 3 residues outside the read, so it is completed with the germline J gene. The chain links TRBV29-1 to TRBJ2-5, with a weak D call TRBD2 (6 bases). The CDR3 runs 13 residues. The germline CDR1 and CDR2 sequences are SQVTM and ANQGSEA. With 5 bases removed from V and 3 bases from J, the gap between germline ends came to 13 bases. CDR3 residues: CSVRRGVEETQYF. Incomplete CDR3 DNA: TGCAGCGTTAGGCGGGGCGTAGAAGAGACC.

The DNA read from the CDR3 is TGTGCCAGCAGCGTAGTTGGCAATACAGATACG. Translated, it gives CASSVVGNTDT. The complete CDR3 sequence is CASSVVGNTDTQYF. J is TRBJ2-3 and V is TRBV9; D ambiguous. The read is 3 residues too short to cover the CDR3 end, so that end is filled in from the germline J gene. The CDR3 is 14 residues long. Germline CDR1 and CDR2: SGDLS and YYNGEE. The ends were cut back, 0 bases at V and 3 bases at J, with 8 bases in the middle.

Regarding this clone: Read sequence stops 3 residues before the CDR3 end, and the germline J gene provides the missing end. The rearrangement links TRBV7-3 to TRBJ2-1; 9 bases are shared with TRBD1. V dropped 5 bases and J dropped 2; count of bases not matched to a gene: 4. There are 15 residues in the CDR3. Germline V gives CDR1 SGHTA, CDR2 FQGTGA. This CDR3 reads CASSGGQGTYNEQFF. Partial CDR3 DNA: TGTGCCAGCAGCGGGGGACAGGGAACCTACAATGAG.

The part of the CDR3 DNA that was read is TGTGCCTGGAGCGCCGTCACTACAGGGTTTTCAACG. It encodes CAWSAVTTGFST. The whole CDR3 sequence reads CAWSAVTTGFSTLFF. The chain has TRBV30 and TRBJ2-2, with D perhaps TRBD1 (6 bases). The read stops 3 residues short of the end of the CDR3; the missing end is completed from the germline J gene. This CDR3 has 15 amino acids. The germline CDR1 and CDR2 sequences are GTSNPN and SVGIG (reference sequence).

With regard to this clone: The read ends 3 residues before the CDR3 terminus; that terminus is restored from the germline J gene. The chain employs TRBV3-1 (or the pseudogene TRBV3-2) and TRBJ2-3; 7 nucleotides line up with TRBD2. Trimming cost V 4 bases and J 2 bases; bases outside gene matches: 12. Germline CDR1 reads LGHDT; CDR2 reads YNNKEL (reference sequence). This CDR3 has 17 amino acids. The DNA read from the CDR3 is TGTGCCAGCAGCCCCGGAGGGGAGGGAAGGCACACAGATACG. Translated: CASSPGGEGRHTDT. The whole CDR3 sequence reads CASSPGGEGRHTDTQYF.

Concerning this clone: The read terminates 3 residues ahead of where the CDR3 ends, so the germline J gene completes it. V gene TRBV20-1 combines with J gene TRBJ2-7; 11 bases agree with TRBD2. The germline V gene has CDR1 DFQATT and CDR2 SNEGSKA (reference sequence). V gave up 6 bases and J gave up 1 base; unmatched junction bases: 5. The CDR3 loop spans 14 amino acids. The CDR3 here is CSATGTSGSYEQYF. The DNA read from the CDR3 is TGCAGTGCCACCGGGACTAGCGGTTCCTACGAG.

The CDR3: CASSPTSGTTTNEKLFF. CDR3 DNA (partial): TGTGCCAGCTCACCTACCTCGGGGACAACAACTAATGAAAAA. This chain uses TRBV18 with TRBJ1-4; D may be TRBD1 (6 bases). Read coverage stops 3 residues before the CDR3 terminus; the germline J gene supplies the remainder. The CDR3 has 17 residues. Germline-derived CDR1 and CDR2 are KGHSH and LQKENI. The V end lost 3 bases, the J end lost 0 bases, and 14 bases lay between the germline ends.

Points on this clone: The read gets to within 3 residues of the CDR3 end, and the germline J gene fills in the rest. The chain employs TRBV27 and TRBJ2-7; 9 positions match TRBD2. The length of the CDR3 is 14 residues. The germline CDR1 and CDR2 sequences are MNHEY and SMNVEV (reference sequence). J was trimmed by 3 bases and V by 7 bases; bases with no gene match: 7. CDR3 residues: CASTTSGANYEQYF. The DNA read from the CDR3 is TGTGCCAGCACGACTAGCGGAGCAAACTACGAG.

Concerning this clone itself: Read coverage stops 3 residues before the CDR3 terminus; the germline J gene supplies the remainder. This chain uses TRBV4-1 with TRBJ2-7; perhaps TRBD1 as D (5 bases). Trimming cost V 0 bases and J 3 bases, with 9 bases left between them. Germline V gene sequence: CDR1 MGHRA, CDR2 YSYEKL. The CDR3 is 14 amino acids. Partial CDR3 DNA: TGCGCCAGCAGCCAAGATAGTGGACACTACGAG. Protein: CASSQDSGHYE. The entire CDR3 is CASSQDSGHYEQYF.

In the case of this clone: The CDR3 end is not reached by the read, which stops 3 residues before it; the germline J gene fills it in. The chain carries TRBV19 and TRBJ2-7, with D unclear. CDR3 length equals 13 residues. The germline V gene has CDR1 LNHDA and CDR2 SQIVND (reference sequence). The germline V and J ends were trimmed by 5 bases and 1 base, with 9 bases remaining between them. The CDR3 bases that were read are TGTGCCAGTAGTCTTGGGCTTTCCTACGAG. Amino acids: CASSLGLSYE. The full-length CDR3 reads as CASSLGLSYEQYF.

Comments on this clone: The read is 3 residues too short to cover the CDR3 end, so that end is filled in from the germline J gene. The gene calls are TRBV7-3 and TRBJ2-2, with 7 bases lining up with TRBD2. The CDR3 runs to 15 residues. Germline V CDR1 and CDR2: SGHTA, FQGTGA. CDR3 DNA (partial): TGTGCCAGCAGCTTAAGCGGGGGTTCTAATTCACCG. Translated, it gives CASSLSGGSNSP. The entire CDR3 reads CASSLSGGSNSPLFF.

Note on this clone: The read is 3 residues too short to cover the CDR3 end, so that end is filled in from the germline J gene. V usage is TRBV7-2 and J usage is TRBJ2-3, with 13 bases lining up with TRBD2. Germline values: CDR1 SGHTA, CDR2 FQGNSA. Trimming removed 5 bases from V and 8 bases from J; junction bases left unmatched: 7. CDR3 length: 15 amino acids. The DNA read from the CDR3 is TGTGCCAGCAGCACTAGCGGGGGGGGACAAGGTACG. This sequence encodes CASSTSGGGQGT. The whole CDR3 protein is CASSTSGGGQGTQYF.

Here the CDR3 reads CAWSADTSYGQYF. The covered CDR3 bases are TGTGCCTGGAGTGCGGACACTTCCTATGGT. V gene TRBV30 combines with J gene TRBJ2-4, with D tentatively TRBD1 (5 bases). The read terminates 3 residues before the CDR3 end, so the remaining end is supplied by the germline J gene. Germline CDR1 and CDR2: GTSNPN and SVGIG (reference sequence). The CDR3 runs to 13 residues.

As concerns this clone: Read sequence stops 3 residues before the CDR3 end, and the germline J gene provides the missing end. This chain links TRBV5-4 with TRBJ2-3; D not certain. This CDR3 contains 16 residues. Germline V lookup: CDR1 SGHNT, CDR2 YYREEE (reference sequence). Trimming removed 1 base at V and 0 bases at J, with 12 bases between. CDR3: CASSLFRYASTDTQYF. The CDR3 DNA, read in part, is TGTGCCAGCAGCTTGTTCCGGTATGCTAGCACAGATACG. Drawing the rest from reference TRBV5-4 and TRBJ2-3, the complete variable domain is ETGVTQSPTHLIKTRGQQVTLRCSSQSGHNTVSWYQQALGQGPQFIFQYYREEENGRGNFPPRFSGLQFPNYSSELNVNALELDDSALYLCASSLFRYASTDTQYFGPGTRLTVL.

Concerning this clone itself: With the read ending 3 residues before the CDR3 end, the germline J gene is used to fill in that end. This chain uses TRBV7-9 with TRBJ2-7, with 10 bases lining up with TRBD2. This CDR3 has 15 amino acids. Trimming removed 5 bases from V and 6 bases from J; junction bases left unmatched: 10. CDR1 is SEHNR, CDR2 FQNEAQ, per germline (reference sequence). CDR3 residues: CASSPFTSGVGEQYF. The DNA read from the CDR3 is TGTGCCAGCAGCCCCTTTACTAGCGGGGTAGGCGAG.

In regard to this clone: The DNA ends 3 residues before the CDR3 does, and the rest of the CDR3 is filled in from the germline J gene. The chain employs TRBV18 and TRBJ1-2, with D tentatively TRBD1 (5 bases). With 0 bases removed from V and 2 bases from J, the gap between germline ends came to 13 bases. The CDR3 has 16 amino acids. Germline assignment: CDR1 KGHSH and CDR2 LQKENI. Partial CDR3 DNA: TGTGCCAGCTCACCACCAGGGGCTGGGGCAAACTATGGC. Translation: CASSPPGAGANYG. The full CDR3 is CASSPPGAGANYGYTF. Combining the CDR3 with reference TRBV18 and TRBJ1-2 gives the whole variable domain NAGVMQNPRHLVRRRGQEARLRCSPMKGHSHVYWYRQLPEEGLKFMVYLQKENIIDESGMPKERFSAEFPKEGPSILRIQQVVRGDSAAYFCASSPPGAGANYGYTFGSGTRLTVV.

CDR3 DNA, as far as it was read: TGTGCCAGCAGCCGCTCGGTGGACAGGGTTAGGGATGAG. This gives the protein CASSRSVDRVRDE. The full-length CDR3 reads as CASSRSVDRVRDEQFF. The rearrangement joins TRBV7-3 to TRBJ2-1; 8 nucleotides agree with TRBD1. The read ends 3 residues before the CDR3 terminus; that terminus is restored from the germline J gene. The V gene's germline CDR1 is SGHTA and CDR2 FQGTGA. The CDR3 length is 16 residues. The V gene end was trimmed by 5 bases and the J gene end by 8 bases; junction bases not matched to a gene: 14.